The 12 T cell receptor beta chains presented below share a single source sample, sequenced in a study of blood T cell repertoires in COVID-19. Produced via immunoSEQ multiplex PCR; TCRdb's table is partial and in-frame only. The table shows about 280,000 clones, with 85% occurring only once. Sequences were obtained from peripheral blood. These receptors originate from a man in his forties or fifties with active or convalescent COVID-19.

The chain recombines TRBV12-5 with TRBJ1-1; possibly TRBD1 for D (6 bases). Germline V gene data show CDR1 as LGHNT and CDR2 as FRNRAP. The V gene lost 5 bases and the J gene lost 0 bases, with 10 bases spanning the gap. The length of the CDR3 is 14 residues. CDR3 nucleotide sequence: TGTGCTAGTGGTAGGGACATTATGAACACTGAAGCTTTCTTT. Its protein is CASGRDIMNTEAFF.

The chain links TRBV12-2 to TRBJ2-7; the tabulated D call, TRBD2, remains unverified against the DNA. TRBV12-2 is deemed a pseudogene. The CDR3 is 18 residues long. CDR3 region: CASRPQVGGAGVSYEQYF. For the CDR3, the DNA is TGTGCAAGTCGCCCCCAAGTGGGGGGAGCGGGTGTGTCCTACGAGCAGTACTTC.

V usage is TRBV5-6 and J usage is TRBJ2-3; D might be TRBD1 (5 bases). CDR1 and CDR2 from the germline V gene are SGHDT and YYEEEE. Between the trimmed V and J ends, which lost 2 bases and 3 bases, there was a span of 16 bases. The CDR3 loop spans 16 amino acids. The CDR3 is CASSFGHSRWTDTQYF. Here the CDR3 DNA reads TGTGCCAGCAGCTTCGGACACTCTAGGTGGACAGATACGCAGTATTTT.

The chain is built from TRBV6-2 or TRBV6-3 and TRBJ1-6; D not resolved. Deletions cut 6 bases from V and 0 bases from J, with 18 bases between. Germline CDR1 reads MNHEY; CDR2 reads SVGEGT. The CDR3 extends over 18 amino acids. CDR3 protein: CASSPRPRTFSYNSPLHF. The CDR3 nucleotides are TGTGCCAGCAGCCCGCGCCCTCGAACGTTCTCCTATAATTCACCCCTCCACTTT.

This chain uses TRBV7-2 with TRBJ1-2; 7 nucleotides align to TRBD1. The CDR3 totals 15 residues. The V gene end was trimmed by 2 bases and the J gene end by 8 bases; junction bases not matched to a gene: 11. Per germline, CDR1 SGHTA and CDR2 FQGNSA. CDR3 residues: CASSLRTGERLGYTF. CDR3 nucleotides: TGTGCCAGCAGCTTACGGACAGGAGAACGCCTGGGCTACACCTTC.

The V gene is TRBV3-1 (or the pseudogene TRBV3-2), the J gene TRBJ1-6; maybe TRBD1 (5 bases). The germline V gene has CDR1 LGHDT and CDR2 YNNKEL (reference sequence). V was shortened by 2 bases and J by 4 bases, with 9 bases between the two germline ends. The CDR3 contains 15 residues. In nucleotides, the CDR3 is TGTGCCAGCAGCCAAAGGGGCCGATATAATTCACCCCTCCACTTT. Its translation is CASSQRGRYNSPLHF.

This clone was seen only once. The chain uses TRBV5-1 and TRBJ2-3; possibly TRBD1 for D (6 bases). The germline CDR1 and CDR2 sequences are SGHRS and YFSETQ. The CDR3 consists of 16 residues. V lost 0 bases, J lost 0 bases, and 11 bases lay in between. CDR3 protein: CASSLAQGPSTDTQYF. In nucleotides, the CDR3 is TGCGCCAGCAGCTTGGCCCAGGGGCCAAGCACAGATACGCAGTATTTT.

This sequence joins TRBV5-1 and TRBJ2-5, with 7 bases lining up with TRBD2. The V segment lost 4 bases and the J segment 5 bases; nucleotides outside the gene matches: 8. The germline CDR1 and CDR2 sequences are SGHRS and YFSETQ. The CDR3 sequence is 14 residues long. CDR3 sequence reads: CASSEGLTRETQYF. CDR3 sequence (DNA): TGCGCCAGCAGCGAGGGACTAACGAGGGAGACCCAGTACTTC.

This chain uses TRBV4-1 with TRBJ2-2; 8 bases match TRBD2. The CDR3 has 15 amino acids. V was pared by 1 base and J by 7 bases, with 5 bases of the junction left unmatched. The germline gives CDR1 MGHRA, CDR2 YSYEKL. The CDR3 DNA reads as TGCGCCAGCAGCCAAGCGGTCGGGAGGGACGGGGAGCTGTTTTTT. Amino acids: CASSQAVGRDGELFF.

The CDR3 loop reads CAWSTRGLLTDTQYF. The CDR3 nucleotides are TGTGCCTGGAGCACCAGGGGGCTTTTAACAGATACGCAGTATTTT. The V call is TRBV30, the J call TRBJ2-3; 8 nucleotides align to TRBD1. CDR3 size: 15 residues. The J segment lost 3 bases and the V segment lost 3 bases, leaving 8 bases of the junction unmatched. Germline lookup yields CDR1 GTSNPN and CDR2 SVGIG (reference sequence). Complete variable domain (other parts from reference TRBV30 and TRBJ2-3): SQTIHQWPATLVQPVGSPLSLECTVEGTSNPNLYWYRQAAGRGLQLLFYSVGIGQISSEVPQNLSASRPQDRQFILSSKKLLLSDSGFYLCAWSTRGLLTDTQYFGPGTRLTVL.

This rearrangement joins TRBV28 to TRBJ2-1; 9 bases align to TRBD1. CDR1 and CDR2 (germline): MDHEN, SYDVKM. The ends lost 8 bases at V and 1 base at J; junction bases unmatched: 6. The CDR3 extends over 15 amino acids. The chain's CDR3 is CASRKTGGSYNEQFF. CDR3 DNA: TGTGCCAGCCGAAAGACAGGGGGGTCCTACAATGAGCAGTTCTTC.

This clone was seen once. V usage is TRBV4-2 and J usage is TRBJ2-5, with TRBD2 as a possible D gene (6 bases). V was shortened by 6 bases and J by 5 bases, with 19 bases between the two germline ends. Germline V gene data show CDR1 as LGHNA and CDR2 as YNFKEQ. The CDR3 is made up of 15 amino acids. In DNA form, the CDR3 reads TGTGCCAGCAGTCCAGGCGCTAGCGTGAGTGAGACCCAGTACTTC. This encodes CASSPGASVSETQYF.